This T cell receptor beta chain was sequenced in a study of shared clonotypes between healthy human individuals (dated by TCRdb to about 2020). Study-wide context: A few men and two women, aged 18 to 49 years, made up the cohort. To increase sequencing depth and limit assay-specific biases, different laboratories used diverse techniques to prepare libraries and sequence TCR repertoires. Blood TCR repertoires of a handful of healthy adults were deeply sequenced to estimate repertoire size and the extent of clonotype sharing between individuals. Leukapheresis yielded between about 0.94 and 8.9 billion PBMCs per donor. Per donor, three plates each were used for CD4 naive and CD4 memory, two for CD8 naive, and one for CD8 memory. Overall study outcomes, separate from this receptor: Clonotypes shared by all four sorted-subset donors showed higher generation probabilities than non-shared clonotypes. Sampling was limited to blood, and TCR repertoires in tissue likely differ from TCR repertoires in blood. Approximately 5% of naive CD4, around 3.6% of naive CD8, 2.3% of memory CD4, and roughly 0.4% of memory CD8 clonotypes were shared across a few donors. Estimated clonotype richness was generally larger for naive than for memory subsets. Pairwise subsampling led to the expectation that sequencing depth would affect the degree of clonotype sharing among donors. Rarefaction of sorted-subset datasets indicated incomplete sequencing despite the large sequencing depth. Because the study included only a small number of donors, the genetic and exposure-history diversity represented was limited.

TCR CDR3 regions were amplified from genomic DNA by multiplex PCR using the deep immunoSEQ assay. For each cell subset, the extracted genomic DNA was distributed evenly across all wells of several immunoSEQ 96-well plates, and each plate served as one replicate. For sorted subsets, 200 to 250 ng of genomic DNA, equivalent to 25,000 to 35,000 T cell genomes, went into each replicate PCR. Purified libraries were measured with a Qubit 3.0 fluorometer, size-checked on a Bioanalyzer 2100, and measured again with the KAPA Library Quantification kit. Every immunoSEQ 96-well plate was sequenced on a separate single-read 150-cycle Illumina NextSeq 550 flow cell. The paper's data handling went like this. Because the immunoSEQ output held only junctional sequences and lacked quality scores, the filtering could not match the filtering applied to full-length reads. Sequences were annotated with PyIR, a Python wrapper for IgBLAST v1.9, using IMGT germline references to assign V/J genes and CDR3. Reads were removed for weak V/J assignments (E-value above 1e-6), missing CDR3, stop codons, out-of-frame junctions, or ambiguous translated residues. V3J clonotypes were defined as sequences sharing an identical inferred V gene, J gene, and CDR3 amino acid sequence. The percentage overlap between two repertoires was calculated by dividing the number of shared unique clonotypes by the size of the smaller repertoire. Three approaches were used to assess repertoire richness: RTK rarefaction, the Chao1 estimator, and Recon v2.1 estimates of unobserved clonotypes. Generation probabilities for all TCRbeta clonotypes obtained by the gDNA method from four donors were computed using OLGA. In TCRdb, the immuneACCESS table is reduced to in-frame sequences with V and J assigned. These tables do not hold every clone; where another copy was compared, an unresolved V gene accounts for under half, and the others remain unexplained. D and trimming come from the DNA, and the V and J calls and clone size come from that table. This sample comprises some 2.1 million clones, approximately 94% of them detected only once. More than 0.95% of the sample is held by the ten biggest clonotypes.

Regarding this clone: Its antigen is currently not known. Base qualities are not recorded, but no much larger clone differs from it by a single base.

Including the terminal cysteine and phenylalanine, the CDR3 comprises 17 residues. The CDR3 DNA has 51 bases and is translated from base 1. Looking up the germline V gene yields CDR1 SGHVS and CDR2 FNYEAQ. V loses 6 bases at its end and J loses 4 bases; junction bases beyond the gene matches: 14. CD8 naive samples consisted of CD45RO-negative cells that were positively selected for CCR7, yielding a CD45RA+CCR7+ population without TemRA cells. The donors were healthy, HIV-negative adults who had no recently reported acute infections or vaccinations. Only Caucasian adults living in Nashville, Tennessee, USA were represented among the donors. Blood was obtained by leukapheresis, after which PBMCs were separated by Ficoll-Histopaque density gradient centrifugation and cryopreserved in liquid nitrogen vapor phase. Purity and quantity of every magnetically sorted T cell population were checked by analytical flow cytometry. Genomic DNA was isolated from each sorted fraction and quantified by UV absorbance on a Nanodrop 2000c.

This sequence uses TRBV7-6 and TRBJ2-3, and 9 junction bases match TRBD2. Sequences were obtained from naive CD8+ T cells sorted from blood. Reading the label with the study, this specimen's cell subset or site is: CD45RA+CCR7+. The source is a man between 18 and 35 years old in good health. The DNA sequence reads TGTGCCAGCAGTCGTGACGCTAGCGGGGTTTACGCAGATACGCAGTATTTT. Its translation is CASSRDASGVYADTQYF.